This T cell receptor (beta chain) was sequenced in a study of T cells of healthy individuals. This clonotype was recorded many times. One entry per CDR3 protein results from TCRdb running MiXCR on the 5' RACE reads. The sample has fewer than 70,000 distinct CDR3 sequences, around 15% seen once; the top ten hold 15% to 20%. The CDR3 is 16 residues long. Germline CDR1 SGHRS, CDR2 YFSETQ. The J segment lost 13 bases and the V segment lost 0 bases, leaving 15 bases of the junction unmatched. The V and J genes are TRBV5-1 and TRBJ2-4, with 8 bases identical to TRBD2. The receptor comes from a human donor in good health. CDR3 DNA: TGCGCCAGCAGCTTGGACGGAGCGGGGGCGACGGGTTTCCAGTACTTC. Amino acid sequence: CASSLDGAGATGFQYF.